This TCR beta chain was sequenced in a study of response to subunit inactivated influenza vaccine. Study-level points and caveats: Authors suggested each seasonal influenza vaccination recruits few new T cells.

The CDR3 is 18 amino acids. CDR1 and CDR2 (germline): SGHAT, FQNNGV. The germline V and J ends were trimmed by 5 bases and 4 bases, with 26 bases remaining between them. One entry per CDR3 protein results from TCRdb running MiXCR on the RT-PCR reads. The sample holds 450,000 to 700,000 distinct CDR3 sequences; 11% to 15% are singletons and the top ten take more than 9.5%. Worth noting for this clonotype: Its antigen is still unknown.

The clonotype originates from a man in his forties or fifties who received an inactivated influenza vaccine. The V and J genes are TRBV11-2 and TRBJ2-5, with D maybe TRBD2 (6 bases). The sample consisted of PBMCs from blood, taken roughly 13 days after vaccination. This CDR3 reads CASSRALGGPGVRETQYF. The CDR3 DNA follows: TGTGCCAGCAGCCGAGCTTTGGGGGGTCCGGGCGTGAGAGAGACCCAGTACTTC. The full variable domain, its missing parts supplied by reference TRBV11-2 and TRBJ2-5, is EAGVAQSPRYKIIEKRQSVAFWCNPISGHATLYWYQQILGQGPKLLIQFQNNGVVDDSQLPKDRFSAERLKGVDSTLKIQPAKLEDSAVYLCASSRALGGPGVRETQYFGPGTRLLVL.